This T cell receptor beta chain was sequenced in a study of cytomegalovirus exposure and HLA in healthy donors. Study conclusions and caveats: Later work associated more than 15,000 TCR beta sequences with HLA alleles at 0.05 false discovery rate. Later analysis suggested links between common viral pathogens and several top significant clusters. The authors later found HLA-associated TCR beta chains more clonally expanded than equally common others. Sequencing depth roughly uniform across donors was assumed in presence/absence analyses.

This CDR3 contains 18 residues. Germline values: CDR1 SEHNR, CDR2 FQNEAQ (reference sequence). After removal of 5 bases from V and 5 bases from J, the junction contained 19 bases not matched to a gene. A word on this clone: As yet, its antigen is unknown.

Use of 60 Vbeta and 13 Jbeta primers characterized the PCR. Produced via immunoSEQ multiplex PCR; TCRdb's table is partial and in-frame only. The data show 150,000 to 200,000 clones, over 75% seen once. This sequence joins TRBV7-9 and TRBJ1-1; 8 bases line up with TRBD1. Sequencing was done on a sample of PBMCs. This TCR derives from a boy aged 2-15 years in good health and CMV-seronegative. The CDR3 spells CASSPATFYQGAWTEAFF. The CDR3 nucleotides read TGTGCCAGCAGCCCCGCGACATTCTATCAGGGGGCATGGACTGAAGCTTTCTTT.